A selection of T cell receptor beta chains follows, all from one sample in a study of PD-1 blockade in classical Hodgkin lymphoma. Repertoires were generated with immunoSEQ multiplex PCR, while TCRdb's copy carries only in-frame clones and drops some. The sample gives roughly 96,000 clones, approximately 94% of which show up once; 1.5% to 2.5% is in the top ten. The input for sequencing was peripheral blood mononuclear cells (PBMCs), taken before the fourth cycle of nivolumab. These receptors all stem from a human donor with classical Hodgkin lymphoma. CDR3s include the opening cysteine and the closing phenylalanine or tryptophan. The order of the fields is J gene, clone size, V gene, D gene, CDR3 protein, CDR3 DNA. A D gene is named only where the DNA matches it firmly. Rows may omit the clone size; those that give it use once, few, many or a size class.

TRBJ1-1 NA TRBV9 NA CASSVDATLDTEAFF TGTGCCAGCAGCGTAGATGCCACGTTGGACACTGAAGCTTTCTTT
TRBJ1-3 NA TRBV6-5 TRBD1 CASSPGTVGTIYF TGTGCCAGCAGCCCCGGGACAGTCGGTACCATATATTTT
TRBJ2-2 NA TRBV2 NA CASIRGITGELFF TGTGCCAGCATTCGGGGGATCACCGGGGAGCTGTTTTTT
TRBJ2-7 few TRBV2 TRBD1 CASDRGFSYEQYF TGTGCCAGCGACAGGGGGTTCTCCTACGAGCAGTACTTC
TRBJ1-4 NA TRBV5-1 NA CASSFKDTANEKLFF TGCGCCAGCAGCTTCAAAGACACCGCTAATGAAAAACTGTTTTTT
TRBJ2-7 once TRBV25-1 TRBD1 CASSLRDSVSYEQYF TGTGCCAGCAGTCTCCGGGACAGCGTCTCCTACGAGCAGTACTTC
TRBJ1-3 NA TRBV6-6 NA CASSYIDTIYF TGTGCCAGCAGTTATATTGACACCATATATTTT
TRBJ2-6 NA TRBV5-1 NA CASSWGQISGANVLTF TGCGCCAGCAGCTGGGGACAAATCTCTGGGGCCAACGTCCTGACTTTC
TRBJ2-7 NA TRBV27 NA CASRLQRFGGNEQYF TGTGCCAGCAGACTTCAGAGGTTCGGTGGCAACGAGCAGTACTTC
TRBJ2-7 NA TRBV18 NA CASSPRVQGSDEQYF TGTGCCAGCTCACCAAGGGTTCAGGGGTCGGACGAGCAGTACTTC
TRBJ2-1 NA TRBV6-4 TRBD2 CASSDGALAGGNEQFF TGTGCCAGCAGTGACGGGGCCCTAGCGGGAGGCAATGAGCAGTTCTTC
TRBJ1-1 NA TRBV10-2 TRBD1 CATSDRGFLDTEAFF TGCGCCACCTCGGACAGGGGGTTCCTGGACACTGAAGCTTTCTTT
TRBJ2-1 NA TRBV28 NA CASSLTTPGQRSYNEQFF TGTGCCAGCAGTTTAACCACTCCCGGACAGAGATCCTACAATGAGCAGTTCTTC
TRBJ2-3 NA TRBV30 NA CAWAKEGGLSDTQYF TGTGCCTGGGCCAAAGAAGGCGGGTTGTCGGATACGCAGTATTTT
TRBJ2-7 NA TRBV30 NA CAWSGTGTIVVREQYF TGTGCCTGGAGTGGCACAGGGACTATAGTAGTCCGCGAGCAGTACTTC
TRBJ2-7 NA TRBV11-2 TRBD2 CASRRPGGDYEQYF TGTGCCAGCAGGAGGCCGGGGGGTGACTACGAGCAGTACTTC